This T cell receptor (beta chain) was captured by sequencing in a study of blood T cells in healthy people across ages. Using a J-beta primer mix together with a sample-barcoded 5' primer, a second PCR was run for about 6 to 11 cycles. TCRdb fed the 5' RACE reads into MiXCR, producing one record per CDR3 protein. The data contain some 800,000 distinct CDR3 sequences, 20% to 30% of them seen just once; the ten biggest clones take up more than 3%. With V trimmed by 4 bases and J by 0 bases, 4 bases remained unmatched. CDR1 is DFQATT and CDR2 is SNEGSKA in the germline V gene (reference sequence). The length of the CDR3 is 16 residues. Note on this clonotype: Its antigen is unidentified.

Overall study findings and caveats: Unsorted PBMCs prevented conclusive naive versus antigen-experienced comparison.

These sequences were also reported in another study, on T cells of mothers and their children.

The TCR was taken from a boy between 10 and 17 years old in good health. V is TRBV20-1 and J is TRBJ2-3; 13 bases line up with TRBD2. Sequences were obtained from blood. CDR3: CSAKRTSGGSTDTQYF. CDR3 DNA: TGCAGTGCTAAACGGACTAGCGGGGGTAGCACAGATACGCAGTATTTT.